This is a list of T cell receptor beta chains from one sample in a study of beta chain features in type 1 diabetes. Repertoires were generated with immunoSEQ multiplex PCR, while TCRdb's copy carries only in-frame clones and drops some. The sample holds 200,000 to 250,000 clones, approximately 10% seen once. Sequenced sample: central memory CD4+ T cells from blood. These receptors were taken from a man aged 18 to 29 in good health. Each CDR3 is given without its conserved first and last residue. D genes are given only for firm matches.

V gene: TRBV7-9
J gene: TRBJ2-4
D gene: .
CDR3 protein: ASSLGLAHDIQY

V gene: TRBV7-3
J gene: TRBJ2-7
D gene: .
CDR3 protein: ASSLGPTTYEQY

V gene: TRBV29-1
J gene: TRBJ1-2
D gene: .
CDR3 protein: SVENREADGYT

V gene: TRBV7-2
J gene: TRBJ2-1
D gene: TRBD2
CDR3 protein: ASSLWAGGPLLNEQF

V gene: TRBV30
J gene: TRBJ1-4
D gene: .
CDR3 protein: AWSHEYQGEKLF

V gene: TRBV2
J gene: TRBJ1-2
D gene: TRBD1
CDR3 protein: ASNIPGQPPWT

V gene: TRBV5-1
J gene: TRBJ2-5
D gene: .
CDR3 protein: ASSLGQTTAKETQY

V gene: TRBV5-4
J gene: TRBJ2-4
D gene: .
CDR3 protein: ASSLKGWAIQY

V gene: TRBV6-6
J gene: TRBJ2-7
D gene: TRBD1
CDR3 protein: ASSRQGYEQY

V gene: TRBV30
J gene: TRBJ2-7
D gene: .
CDR3 protein: AAAETYEQY

V gene: TRBV29-1
J gene: TRBJ2-1
D gene: .
CDR3 protein: SGGGVSYNEQF

V gene: TRBV6-5
J gene: TRBJ2-1
D gene: TRBD2
CDR3 protein: ASILAGRSYNEQF

V gene: TRBV19
J gene: TRBJ1-5
D gene: TRBD1
CDR3 protein: ASSIDRAWPQH

V gene: TRBV21-1
J gene: TRBJ2-7
D gene: .
CDR3 protein: ASSKLQREPTYEQY

V gene: TRBV19
J gene: TRBJ1-1
D gene: .
CDR3 protein: ASSITLRTEAF

V gene: TRBV5-1
J gene: TRBJ2-5
D gene: .
CDR3 protein: ASSLSGPPETQY

V gene: TRBV2
J gene: TRBJ2-1
D gene: TRBD2
CDR3 protein: ASSPTSGRSKEQF

V gene: TRBV5-1
J gene: TRBJ2-2
D gene: .
CDR3 protein: ASSPGPNTGELF

V gene: TRBV28
J gene: TRBJ1-2
D gene: .
CDR3 protein: ASSLHAGEKGYT

V gene: TRBV4-2
J gene: TRBJ2-3
D gene: TRBD2
CDR3 protein: ASSLAVSGTGLTDTQY

V gene: TRBV2
J gene: TRBJ2-1
D gene: .
CDR3 protein: ASSAYNEQF

V gene: TRBV28
J gene: TRBJ1-4
D gene: .
CDR3 protein: ASSESTATNEKLF

V gene: TRBV5-1
J gene: TRBJ1-5
D gene: .
CDR3 protein: ASSPGGAGNQPQH

V gene: TRBV7-2
J gene: TRBJ1-2
D gene: TRBD1
CDR3 protein: ASSLGWTGLGYT

V gene: TRBV4-2
J gene: .
D gene: .
CDR3 protein: ASSQEGSYEQY

V gene: TRBV29-1
J gene: TRBJ2-7
D gene: .
CDR3 protein: SVDGTKKNEQY

V gene: TRBV10-2
J gene: TRBJ2-1
D gene: TRBD2
CDR3 protein: ASSFSGGAYNEQF

V gene: TRBV11-3
J gene: TRBJ2-1
D gene: TRBD2
CDR3 protein: ASSLRTSGYNEQF

V gene: TRBV7-9
J gene: TRBJ2-3
D gene: .
CDR3 protein: ASSSEYTSTDTQY

V gene: TRBV29-1
J gene: TRBJ2-5
D gene: .
CDR3 protein: SVEDLVTQETQY

V gene: TRBV11-3
J gene: TRBJ2-3
D gene: TRBD2
CDR3 protein: ASSPAGLETDTQY

V gene: TRBV30
J gene: TRBJ2-7
D gene: .
CDR3 protein: AWSVRSASSYEQY

V gene: TRBV10-2
J gene: TRBJ2-1
D gene: .
CDR3 protein: ASSESRQPF

V gene: TRBV18
J gene: TRBJ2-5
D gene: .
CDR3 protein: ASSPVAQRETQY

V gene: TRBV11-2
J gene: TRBJ2-5
D gene: .
CDR3 protein: ASSLVSRQETQY

V gene: TRBV11-2
J gene: TRBJ2-1
D gene: .
CDR3 protein: ASSLTTGRPYNEQF

V gene: TRBV7-2
J gene: TRBJ2-1
D gene: TRBD2
CDR3 protein: ASSFSGSLNEQF

V gene: TRBV19
J gene: TRBJ2-1
D gene: TRBD2
CDR3 protein: ASSTLGLAGGYNEQF

V gene: TRBV5-1
J gene: TRBJ1-4
D gene: .
CDR3 protein: ASRPDGTSWTNEKLF

V gene: TRBV7-2
J gene: TRBJ2-1
D gene: .
CDR3 protein: ASSLLPVGAVYNEQF

V gene: TRBV5-6
J gene: TRBJ2-7
D gene: .
CDR3 protein: ASSLKDRYEQY

V gene: TRBV2
J gene: TRBJ1-5
D gene: TRBD1
CDR3 protein: ASSGTGGFQPQH